What follows describes a single T cell receptor beta chain. Its antigen is currently unknown. A universal primer site was incorporated via template switching, and the cDNA contained unique molecular identifiers. TCRdb passed the 5' RACE reads through MiXCR, listing each CDR3 protein once. This table has more than 400,000 distinct CDR3 sequences, 13% to 15% appearing once. The data originate from a study of identical twins. Points from the study as a whole: Whereas memory repertoires showed no such difference, abundant cord blood beta clonotypes carried fewer insertions.

Germline CDR1 SGHDN, CDR2 FVKESK. The CDR3 is 10 amino acids. V lost 7 bases, J lost 10 bases, and 10 bases lay in between. The same specimen was also included in a second study, on yellow fever vaccine responses in identical twins.

The TCR sequence derives from a woman aged 18-30 years in good health. The chain recombines TRBV14 with TRBJ1-1, with D tentatively TRBD1 (5 bases). Sequencing was performed on CD4+ T cells sorted from blood. CDR3 sequence reads: CASIRQGAFF. CDR3 sequence (DNA): TGTGCCAGCATACGGCAGGGAGCTTTCTTT.